This TCR beta chain emerged from a study of shared clonotypes between healthy human individuals. Overall study: The donor group consisted of two women and a few men, aged 18 to 49. General study points: The four-donor shared clonotypes exceeded non-shared clonotypes in generation probability, with non-shared ones scoring lower. An expected dependence of interdonor clonotype sharing on sequencing depth was noted.

Positively selected for CCR7, the CD45RO-negative cells used as naive CD8 cells excluded terminally differentiated effector memory CD45RA+ cells. Donors were healthy HIV-negative adults without recent acute infections or vaccinations. V dropped 0 bases and J dropped 7; count of bases not matched to a gene: 15. The germline gives CDR1 MGHRA, CDR2 YSYEKL. The CDR3 totals 18 residues. In regard to this clone: As yet, its antigen is unknown.

Repertoires were generated with immunoSEQ multiplex PCR, while TCRdb's copy carries only in-frame clones and drops some. The repertoire holds about 2.1 million clones, with 85% to 95% as singletons. The TCR sequence derives from a man younger than 35 in good health. Some clones in this sample may be carry-over from other donors' samples. Material: naive CD8+ T cells from PBMCs. V usage is TRBV4-1 and J usage is TRBJ2-5; 9 bases are a match to TRBD2. CDR3: CASSQEARERGDEGTQYF. The CDR3 bases are TGCGCCAGCAGCCAAGAGGCGCGCGAGCGGGGGGACGAAGGGACCCAGTACTTC.